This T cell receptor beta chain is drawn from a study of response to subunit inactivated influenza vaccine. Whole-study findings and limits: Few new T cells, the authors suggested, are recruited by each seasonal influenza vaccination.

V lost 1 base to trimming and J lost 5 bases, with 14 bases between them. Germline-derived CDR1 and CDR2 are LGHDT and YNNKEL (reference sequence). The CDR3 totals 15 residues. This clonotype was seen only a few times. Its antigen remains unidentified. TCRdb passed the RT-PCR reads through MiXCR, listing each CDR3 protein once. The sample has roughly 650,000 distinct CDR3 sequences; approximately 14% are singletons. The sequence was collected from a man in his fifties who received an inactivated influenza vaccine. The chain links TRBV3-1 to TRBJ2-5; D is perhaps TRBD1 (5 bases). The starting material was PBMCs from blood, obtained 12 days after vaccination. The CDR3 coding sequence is TGTGCCAGCAGCCAAGCGTCCAGGGTTGAGGAGACCCAGTACTTC. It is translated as CASSQASRVEETQYF.